These T cell receptor beta chains were read from a single sample in a study of cytomegalovirus exposure and HLA in healthy donors. The protocol was immunoSEQ multiplex PCR, while the TCRdb copy is restricted to in-frame clones and leaves out a portion. This sample has about 220,000 clones; 82% occur once, and the top ten carry over 5%. The sequenced sample was PBMCs. Every receptor here comes from a woman between 35 and 50 years old in good health and CMV-seropositive. The CDR3 runs from the conserved cysteine through the conserved F or W. Each record gives: V gene, D gene, clone size, J gene, CDR3 protein, CDR3 DNA. A D gene is named only where the DNA matches it firmly. A clone size is listed for some rows: how often the clone was seen (once, few, many), or a class if it is expanded.

v_gene: TRBV5-4
d_gene: TRBD2
abundance: once
j_gene: TRBJ2-3
CDR3aa: CASSSGLAASTDTQYF
CDR3nt: TGTGCCAGCAGCTCGGGACTAGCGGCTAGCACAGATACGCAGTATTTT

v_gene: TRBV10-3
d_gene: -
abundance: -
j_gene: TRBJ2-1
CDR3aa: CATTLDRQPNNEQFF
CDR3nt: TGTGCCACAACCCTTGACAGACAACCGAACAATGAGCAGTTCTTC

v_gene: TRBV6-5
d_gene: TRBD1
abundance: -
j_gene: TRBJ1-2
CDR3aa: CASSVTGGGYGYTF
CDR3nt: TGTGCCAGCAGTGTGACAGGGGGCGGCTATGGCTACACCTTC

v_gene: TRBV5-1
d_gene: TRBD1
abundance: once
j_gene: TRBJ1-3
CDR3aa: CASSLDGTASGNTIYF
CDR3nt: TGCGCCAGCAGCTTGGATGGGACAGCCTCTGGAAACACCATATATTTT

v_gene: TRBV6-6
d_gene: -
abundance: -
j_gene: TRBJ2-5
CDR3aa: CASSLQETQYF
CDR3nt: TGTGCCAGCAGTTTACAAGAGACCCAGTACTTC

v_gene: TRBV7-3
d_gene: -
abundance: -
j_gene: TRBJ2-6
CDR3aa: CASSLRSAGANVLTF
CDR3nt: TGTGCCAGCAGCTTAAGGTCGGCTGGGGCCAACGTCCTGACTTTC

v_gene: TRBV9
d_gene: TRBD1
abundance: -
j_gene: TRBJ2-2
CDR3aa: CASSAQGAGGIAGTGELFF
CDR3nt: TGTGCCAGCAGCGCCCAGGGGGCAGGGGGTATTGCCGGCACCGGGGAGCTGTTTTTT

v_gene: TRBV4-3
d_gene: -
abundance: once
j_gene: TRBJ1-6
CDR3aa: CASSQDEGINSPLHF
CDR3nt: TGCGCCAGCAGCCAAGATGAGGGTATCAATTCACCCCTCCACTTT

v_gene: TRBV6-4
d_gene: TRBD1
abundance: -
j_gene: TRBJ1-2
CDR3aa: CASSVVPGGGYTF
CDR3nt: TGTGCCAGCAGTGTAGTACCAGGGGGCGGCTACACCTTC

v_gene: TRBV30
d_gene: -
abundance: -
j_gene: TRBJ2-7
CDR3aa: CAWSAGQGRYEQYF
CDR3nt: TGTGCCTGGAGTGCCGGGCAGGGGCGCTACGAGCAGTACTTC

v_gene: TRBV20-1
d_gene: -
abundance: -
j_gene: TRBJ1-2
CDR3aa: CSAREGGGYTF
CDR3nt: TGCAGTGCTAGAGAAGGGGGAGGCTACACCTTC

v_gene: TRBV15
d_gene: -
abundance: -
j_gene: TRBJ2-7
CDR3aa: CATSRDHNSHEQYF
CDR3nt: TGTGCCACCAGCAGAGATCATAACAGCCACGAGCAGTACTTC

v_gene: TRBV6-5
d_gene: TRBD2
abundance: -
j_gene: TRBJ2-7
CDR3aa: CASSFGGSYEQYF
CDR3nt: TGTGCCAGCAGTTTCGGGGGGAGCTACGAGCAGTACTTC

v_gene: TRBV19
d_gene: TRBD1
abundance: -
j_gene: TRBJ2-7
CDR3aa: CASSMRWTGDEQYF
CDR3nt: TGTGCCAGTAGTATGCGATGGACAGGGGACGAGCAGTACTTC

v_gene: TRBV9
d_gene: TRBD2
abundance: -
j_gene: TRBJ2-7
CDR3aa: CASSGTSAYEQYF
CDR3nt: TGTGCCAGCAGCGGGACTAGCGCCTACGAGCAGTACTTC

v_gene: TRBV18
d_gene: TRBD1
abundance: -
j_gene: TRBJ1-1
CDR3aa: CASSPIGQGGNTEAFF
CDR3nt: TGTGCCAGCTCACCAATCGGACAGGGGGGGAACACTGAAGCTTTCTTT

v_gene: TRBV12-5
d_gene: -
abundance: -
j_gene: TRBJ1-2
CDR3aa: CASGLIRGDYGYTF
CDR3nt: TGTGCTAGTGGTTTGATACGGGGGGACTATGGCTACACCTTC

v_gene: TRBV23-1
d_gene: -
abundance: -
j_gene: TRBJ2-7
CDR3aa: CASSQSAFPYGAPYEQYF
CDR3nt: TGCGCCAGCAGTCAATCGGCGTTTCCTTATGGGGCCCCCTACGAGCAGTACTTC

v_gene: TRBV5-8
d_gene: TRBD1
abundance: -
j_gene: TRBJ2-2
CDR3aa: CASSWNRGLDTGELFF
CDR3nt: TGTGCCAGCAGCTGGAACAGGGGGCTCGACACCGGGGAGCTGTTTTTT

v_gene: TRBV7-8
d_gene: TRBD2
abundance: -
j_gene: TRBJ2-3
CDR3aa: CASISTSGGPYTQYF
CDR3nt: TGTGCCAGCATCTCCACTAGCGGGGGGCCTTATACGCAGTATTTT

v_gene: TRBV27
d_gene: -
abundance: -
j_gene: TRBJ2-6
CDR3aa: CASTRSFSGANVLTF
CDR3nt: TGTGCCAGCACGCGGTCCTTCTCTGGGGCCAACGTCCTGACTTTC

v_gene: TRBV7-9
d_gene: TRBD1
abundance: once
j_gene: TRBJ1-2
CDR3aa: CSSSSFDRGYGYTF
CDR3nt: TGTTCCAGCAGCTCCTTCGACAGGGGGTATGGCTACACCTTC

v_gene: TRBV7-6
d_gene: -
abundance: -
j_gene: TRBJ1-1
CDR3aa: CASSPSYRASMNTEAFF
CDR3nt: TGTGCCAGCAGCCCATCATACAGGGCCAGCATGAACACTGAAGCTTTCTTT

v_gene: TRBV10-3
d_gene: -
abundance: -
j_gene: TRBJ1-1
CDR3aa: CATQQGNTEAFF
CDR3nt: TGTGCCACCCAACAGGGGAACACTGAAGCTTTCTTT

v_gene: TRBV7-9
d_gene: TRBD2
abundance: -
j_gene: TRBJ2-3
CDR3aa: CASSWGLAGGTDTQYF
CDR3nt: TGTGCCAGCAGCTGGGGACTAGCGGGGGGCACAGATACGCAGTATTTT

v_gene: TRBV30
d_gene: -
abundance: -
j_gene: TRBJ2-6
CDR3aa: CAWSLGRRAGANVLTF
CDR3nt: TGTGCCTGGAGTTTGGGGCGCAGGGCTGGGGCCAACGTCCTGACTTTC

v_gene: TRBV4-1
d_gene: -
abundance: -
j_gene: TRBJ1-2
CDR3aa: CASSQEEGYGYTF
CDR3nt: TGCGCCAGCAGCCAAGAAGAGGGCTATGGCTACACCTTC

v_gene: TRBV7-9
d_gene: -
abundance: -
j_gene: TRBJ1-1
CDR3aa: CSSSSATGIATEAFF
CDR3nt: TGTTCCAGCAGCTCTGCGACAGGAATCGCGACTGAAGCTTTCTTT

v_gene: TRBV19
d_gene: TRBD1
abundance: -
j_gene: TRBJ1-1
CDR3aa: CASIQRPGQKLNTEAFF
CDR3nt: TGTGCCAGTATCCAACGACCGGGACAGAAGTTGAACACTGAAGCTTTCTTT

v_gene: TRBV27
d_gene: -
abundance: -
j_gene: TRBJ1-2
CDR3aa: CASSSPVRGYGYTF
CDR3nt: TGTGCCAGCAGTTCCCCCGTAAGAGGGTATGGCTACACCTTC

v_gene: TRBV19
d_gene: -
abundance: -
j_gene: TRBJ1-5
CDR3aa: CATSTVSDQPQHF
CDR3nt: TGTGCCACCTCGACAGTATCGGATCAGCCCCAGCATTTT

v_gene: TRBV7-2
d_gene: TRBD1
abundance: once
j_gene: TRBJ2-7
CDR3aa: CASSSRTGAYEQYF
CDR3nt: TGTGCCAGCAGCTCCCGGACAGGAGCCTACGAGCAGTACTTC

v_gene: TRBV7-9
d_gene: TRBD1
abundance: -
j_gene: TRBJ1-2
CDR3aa: CASRTDRDRAYGYTF
CDR3nt: TGTGCCAGCAGGACCGACCGGGACAGGGCATATGGCTACACCTTC

v_gene: TRBV15
d_gene: TRBD2
abundance: -
j_gene: TRBJ2-1
CDR3aa: CATSRESAGEYNEQFF
CDR3nt: TGTGCCACCAGCAGAGAATCAGCGGGGGAGTACAATGAGCAGTTCTTC

v_gene: TRBV7-9
d_gene: TRBD1
abundance: once
j_gene: TRBJ2-3
CDR3aa: CASSLTPRQGKETDTQYF
CDR3nt: TGTGCCAGCAGCCTCACCCCTCGACAGGGGAAGGAAACAGATACGCAGTATTTT

v_gene: TRBV18
d_gene: -
abundance: -
j_gene: TRBJ1-4
CDR3aa: CASSEGANEKLFF
CDR3nt: TGTGCCAGCTCGGAGGGCGCTAATGAAAAACTGTTTTTT

v_gene: TRBV7-9
d_gene: -
abundance: -
j_gene: TRBJ2-1
CDR3aa: CASSFEGVSYNEQFF
CDR3nt: TGTGCCAGCAGCTTCGAGGGGGTCTCCTACAATGAGCAGTTCTTC

v_gene: TRBV7-9
d_gene: -
abundance: -
j_gene: TRBJ1-5
CDR3aa: CSSSLESRQPQHF
CDR3nt: TGTTCCAGCAGCTTAGAGAGTCGACAGCCCCAGCATTTT

v_gene: TRBV7-2
d_gene: TRBD2
abundance: few
j_gene: TRBJ2-7
CDR3aa: CASSKRRLASGTYEQYF
CDR3nt: TGTGCCAGCAGCAAGCGGCGGTTGGCTAGCGGGACCTACGAGCAGTACTTC

v_gene: TRBV19
d_gene: -
abundance: -
j_gene: TRBJ1-4
CDR3aa: CASRTPAGEGQGEKLFF
CDR3nt: TGTGCCAGTAGGACCCCCGCCGGGGAGGGGCAGGGTGAAAAACTGTTTTTT

v_gene: TRBV6-5
d_gene: -
abundance: -
j_gene: TRBJ1-2
CDR3aa: CASSYSGADGYTF
CDR3nt: TGTGCCAGCAGTTACTCAGGGGCGGATGGCTACACCTTC

v_gene: TRBV15
d_gene: -
abundance: -
j_gene: TRBJ1-4
CDR3aa: CATSRDTGGVGEKLFF
CDR3nt: TGTGCCACCAGCAGAGATACGGGGGGGGTGGGTGAAAAACTGTTTTTT

v_gene: TRBV7-9
d_gene: -
abundance: -
j_gene: TRBJ1-4
CDR3aa: CASMRMEGGREEKLFF
CDR3nt: TGTGCCAGCATGCGAATGGAGGGCGGGCGAGAAGAAAAACTGTTTTTT

v_gene: TRBV30
d_gene: -
abundance: -
j_gene: TRBJ1-2
CDR3aa: CAWSEETNYGYTF
CDR3nt: TGTGCCTGGAGTGAGGAGACCAACTATGGCTACACCTTC

v_gene: TRBV5-6
d_gene: -
abundance: few
j_gene: TRBJ2-1
CDR3aa: CASSLVRERYEQFF
CDR3nt: TGTGCCAGCAGCTTGGTACGGGAGAGGTATGAGCAGTTCTTC

v_gene: TRBV7-9
d_gene: -
abundance: -
j_gene: TRBJ1-1
CDR3aa: CASSLGAPNTEAFF
CDR3nt: TGTGCCAGCAGCTTAGGGGCACCGAACACTGAAGCTTTCTTT

v_gene: TRBV7-2
d_gene: TRBD2
abundance: -
j_gene: TRBJ2-7
CDR3aa: CASSLVSGGAGGEQYF
CDR3nt: TGTGCCAGCAGCTTAGTTAGCGGGGGGGCGGGTGGCGAGCAGTACTTC

v_gene: TRBV19
d_gene: TRBD2
abundance: -
j_gene: TRBJ2-7
CDR3aa: CASSIGPPDGGRTYEQYF
CDR3nt: TGTGCCAGTAGTATAGGCCCCCCGGACGGCGGGAGGACCTACGAGCAGTACTTC

v_gene: TRBV7-3
d_gene: -
abundance: -
j_gene: TRBJ2-1
CDR3aa: CASSLTGGNEQFF
CDR3nt: TGTGCCAGCAGCTTAACGGGGGGCAATGAGCAGTTCTTC

v_gene: TRBV10-1
d_gene: -
abundance: -
j_gene: TRBJ2-7
CDR3aa: CASSDGQTSSYEQYF
CDR3nt: TGCGCCAGCAGTGATGGCCAGACTAGCTCCTACGAGCAGTACTTC

v_gene: TRBV6-4
d_gene: -
abundance: -
j_gene: TRBJ1-2
CDR3aa: CASIGGSPSGYTF
CDR3nt: TGTGCCAGCATCGGAGGGAGCCCCAGCGGCTACACCTTC

v_gene: TRBV29-1
d_gene: TRBD1
abundance: -
j_gene: TRBJ1-3
CDR3aa: CSGGDRSSGNTIYF
CDR3nt: TGCAGCGGCGGGGACAGAAGTTCTGGAAACACCATATATTTT

v_gene: TRBV29-1
d_gene: -
abundance: -
j_gene: TRBJ2-7
CDR3aa: CSVEKGQGGRYEQYF
CDR3nt: TGCAGCGTTGAAAAGGGGCAGGGGGGCCGTTACGAGCAGTACTTC

v_gene: TRBV2
d_gene: -
abundance: -
j_gene: TRBJ2-3
CDR3aa: CASTADTQYF
CDR3nt: TGTGCCAGCACTGCAGATACGCAGTATTTT

v_gene: TRBV4-1
d_gene: -
abundance: -
j_gene: TRBJ1-2
CDR3aa: CASSQAAGNYGYTF
CDR3nt: TGCGCCAGCAGCCAAGCGGCCGGGAACTATGGCTACACCTTC